This T cell receptor (beta chain) was recorded in a study of T cell changes during pregnancy in multiple sclerosis. The CDR3 covers 15 residues. Germline V lookup: CDR1 KGHSH, CDR2 LQKENI. Trimming pared 3 bases from V and 3 bases from J, leaving 14 bases between. TCRdb's copy holds only in-frame clones and misses some; the assay was immunoSEQ multiplex PCR. The sample has around 72,000 clones, 75% to 95% seen once. V is TRBV18 and J is TRBJ1-2; D is possibly TRBD1 (6 bases). This sequence was found in a female donor with multiple sclerosis, enrolled in a pregnancy study. The material sequenced was CD4+ T cells from peripheral blood mononuclear cells, taken before pregnancy. CDR3 region: CASSPSRQEDYGYTF. In DNA, the CDR3 is TGTGCCAGCTCACCCTCGAGACAGGAAGACTATGGCTACACCTTC.